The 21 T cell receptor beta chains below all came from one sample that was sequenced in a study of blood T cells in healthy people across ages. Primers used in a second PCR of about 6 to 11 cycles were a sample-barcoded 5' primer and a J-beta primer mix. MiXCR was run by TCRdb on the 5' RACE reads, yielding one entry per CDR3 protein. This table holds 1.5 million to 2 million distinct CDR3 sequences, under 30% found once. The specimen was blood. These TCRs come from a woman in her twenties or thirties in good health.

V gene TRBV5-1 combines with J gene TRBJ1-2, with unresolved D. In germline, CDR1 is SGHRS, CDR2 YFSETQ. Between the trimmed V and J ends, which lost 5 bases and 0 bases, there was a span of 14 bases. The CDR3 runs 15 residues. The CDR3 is CASRVAGESNYGYTF. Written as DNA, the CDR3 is TGCGCCAGCAGGGTTGCAGGTGAATCTAACTATGGCTACACCTTC.

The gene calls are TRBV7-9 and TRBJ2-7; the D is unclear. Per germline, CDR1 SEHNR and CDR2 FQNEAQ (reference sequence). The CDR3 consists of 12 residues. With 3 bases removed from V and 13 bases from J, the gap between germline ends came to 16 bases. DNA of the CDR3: TGTGCCAGCAGCTTGCCTGGACGGGCATTTTACTTC. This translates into CASSLPGRAFYF.

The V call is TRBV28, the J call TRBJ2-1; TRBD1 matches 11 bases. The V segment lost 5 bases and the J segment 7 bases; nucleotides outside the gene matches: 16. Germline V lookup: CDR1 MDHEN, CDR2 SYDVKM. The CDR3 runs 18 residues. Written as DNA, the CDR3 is TGTGCCAGCAGTAAGGACAGGGGGCGGTTAGCGGGGCAGAATGAGCAGTTCTTC. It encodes CASSKDRGRLAGQNEQFF. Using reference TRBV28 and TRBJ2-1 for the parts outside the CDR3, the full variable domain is DVKVTQSSRYLVKRTGEKVFLECVQDMDHENMFWYRQDPGLGLRLIYFSYDVKMKEKGDIPEGYSVSREKKERFSLILESASTNQTSMYLCASSKDRGRLAGQNEQFFGPGTRLTVL.

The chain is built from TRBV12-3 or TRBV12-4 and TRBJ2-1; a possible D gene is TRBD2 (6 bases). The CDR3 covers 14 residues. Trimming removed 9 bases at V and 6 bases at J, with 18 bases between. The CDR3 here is CASIGMTAGNEQFF. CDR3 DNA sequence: TGTGCCAGTATCGGGATGACAGCGGGCAATGAGCAGTTCTTC.

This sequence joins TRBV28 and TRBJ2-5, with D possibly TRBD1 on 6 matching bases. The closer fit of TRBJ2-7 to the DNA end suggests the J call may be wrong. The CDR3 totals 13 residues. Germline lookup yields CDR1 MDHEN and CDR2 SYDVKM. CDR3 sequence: CASTTGIGYEQYF. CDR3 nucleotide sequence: TGTGCCAGTACTACAGGGATCGGCTACGAGCAGTACTTC.

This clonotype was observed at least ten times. The CDR3 bases are TGTGCCAGCAGCTTAGCTACAACAGGAACCTACGAGCAGTACTTC. This encodes CASSLATTGTYEQYF. V gene TRBV7-2 combines with J gene TRBJ2-7; TRBD1 might be the D (5 bases). The CDR3 runs to 15 residues. Germline CDR1 is SGHTA and CDR2 is FQGNSA. V lost 0 bases to trimming and J lost 2 bases, with 11 bases between them.

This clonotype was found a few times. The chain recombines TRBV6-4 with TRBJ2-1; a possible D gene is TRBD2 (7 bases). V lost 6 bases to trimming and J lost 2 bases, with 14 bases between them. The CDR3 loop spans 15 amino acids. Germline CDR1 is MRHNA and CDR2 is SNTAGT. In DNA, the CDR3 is TGTGCCAGCAGCCACAGGGAGGGAACCTACAATGAGCAGTTCTTC. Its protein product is CASSHREGTYNEQFF.

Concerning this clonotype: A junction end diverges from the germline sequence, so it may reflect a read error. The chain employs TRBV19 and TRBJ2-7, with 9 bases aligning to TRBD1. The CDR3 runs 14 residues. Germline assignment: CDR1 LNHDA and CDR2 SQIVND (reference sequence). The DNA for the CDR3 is TGTACCAGTAGTCCCGGGACAGGGTTCTACGAGCAGTACTTC. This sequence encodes CTSSPGTGFYEQYF.

CDR3 loop: CASSQGTGTGSDEQFF. The CDR3 DNA follows: TGTGCCAGCAGCCAAGGGACCGGGACAGGGAGCGATGAGCAGTTCTTC. This chain uses TRBV14 with TRBJ2-1; 9 bases fit TRBD1. CDR1 and CDR2 from the germline V gene are SGHDN and FVKESK. The CDR3 is 16 residues long. The junction had 9 bases not matched to a gene; V was cut back by 1 base and J by 8 bases.

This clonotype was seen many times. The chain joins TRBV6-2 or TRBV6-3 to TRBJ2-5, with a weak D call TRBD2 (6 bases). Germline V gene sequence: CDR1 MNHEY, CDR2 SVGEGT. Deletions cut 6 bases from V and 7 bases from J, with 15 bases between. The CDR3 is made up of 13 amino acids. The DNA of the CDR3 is TGTGCCAGCAGCTCCGATAGGGGAGGGACCCAGTACTTC. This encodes CASSSDRGGTQYF.

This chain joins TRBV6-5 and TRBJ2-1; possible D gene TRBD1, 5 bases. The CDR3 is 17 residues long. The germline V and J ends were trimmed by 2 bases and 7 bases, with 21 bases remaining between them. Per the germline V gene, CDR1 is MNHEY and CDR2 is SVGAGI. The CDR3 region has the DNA TGTGCCAGCAGTTACGGTAGCCGCGAAAAGGGGTGTAATGAGCAGTTCTTC. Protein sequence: CASSYGSREKGCNEQFF.

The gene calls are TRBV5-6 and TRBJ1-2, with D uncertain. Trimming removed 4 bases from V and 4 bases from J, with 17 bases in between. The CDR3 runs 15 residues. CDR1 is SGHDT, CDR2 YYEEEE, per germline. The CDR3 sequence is CASSPNPTVIYGYTF. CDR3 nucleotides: TGTGCCAGCAGCCCCAATCCGACGGTAATCTATGGCTACACCTTC.

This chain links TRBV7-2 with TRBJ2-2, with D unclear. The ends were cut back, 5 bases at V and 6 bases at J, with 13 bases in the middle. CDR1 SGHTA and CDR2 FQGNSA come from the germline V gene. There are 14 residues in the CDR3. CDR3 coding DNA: TGTGCCAGCAGCCCCATTAAAGGGTCCGGGGAGCTGTTTTTT. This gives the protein CASSPIKGSGELFF.

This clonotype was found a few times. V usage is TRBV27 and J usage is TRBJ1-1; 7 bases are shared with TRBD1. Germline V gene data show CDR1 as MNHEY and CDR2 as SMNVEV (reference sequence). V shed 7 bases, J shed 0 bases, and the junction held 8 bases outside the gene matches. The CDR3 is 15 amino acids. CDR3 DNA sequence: TGTGCCAGCACCGGGACAGAGAACATGAACACTGAAGCTTTCTTT. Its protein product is CASTGTENMNTEAFF.

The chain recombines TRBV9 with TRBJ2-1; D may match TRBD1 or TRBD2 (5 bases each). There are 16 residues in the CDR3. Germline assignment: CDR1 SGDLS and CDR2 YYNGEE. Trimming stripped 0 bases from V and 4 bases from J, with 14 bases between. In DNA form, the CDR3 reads TGTGCCAGCAGCGTAGATGGTGGGGGAGCGTACAATGAGCAGTTCTTC. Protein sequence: CASSVDGGGAYNEQFF.

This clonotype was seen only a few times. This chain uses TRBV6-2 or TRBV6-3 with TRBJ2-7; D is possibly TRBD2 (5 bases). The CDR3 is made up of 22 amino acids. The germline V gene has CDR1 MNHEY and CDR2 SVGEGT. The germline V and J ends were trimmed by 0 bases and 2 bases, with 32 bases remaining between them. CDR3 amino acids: CASSYSIHTLKNGVFWTYEQYF. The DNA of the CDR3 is TGTGCCAGCAGTTACTCGATTCACACCCTGAAAAACGGGGTCTTCTGGACCTACGAGCAGTACTTC.

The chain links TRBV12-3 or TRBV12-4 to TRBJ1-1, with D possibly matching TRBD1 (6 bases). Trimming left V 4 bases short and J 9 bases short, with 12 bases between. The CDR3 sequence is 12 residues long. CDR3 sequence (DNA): TGTGCCAGCAGTTCGACCCAGGGGAAAGCTTTCTTT. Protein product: CASSSTQGKAFF.

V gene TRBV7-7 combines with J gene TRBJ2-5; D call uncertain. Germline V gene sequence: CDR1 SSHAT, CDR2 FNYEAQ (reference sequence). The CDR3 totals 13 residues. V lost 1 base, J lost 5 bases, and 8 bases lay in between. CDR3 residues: CASSLGAWETQYF. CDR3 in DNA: TGTGCCAGCAGCTTAGGGGCGTGGGAGACCCAGTACTTC. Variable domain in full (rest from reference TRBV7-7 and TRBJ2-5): GAGVSQSPRYKVTKRGQDVTLRCDPISSHATLYWYQQALGQGPEFLTYFNYEAQPDKSGLPSDRFSAERPEGSISTLTIQRTEQRDSAMYRCASSLGAWETQYFGPGTRLLVL.

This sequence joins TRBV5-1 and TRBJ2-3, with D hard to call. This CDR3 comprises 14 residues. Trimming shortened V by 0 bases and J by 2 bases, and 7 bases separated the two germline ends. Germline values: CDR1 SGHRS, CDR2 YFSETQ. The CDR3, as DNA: TGCGCCAGCAGCTTGGATCCTCACACAGATACGCAGTATTTT. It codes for CASSLDPHTDTQYF.

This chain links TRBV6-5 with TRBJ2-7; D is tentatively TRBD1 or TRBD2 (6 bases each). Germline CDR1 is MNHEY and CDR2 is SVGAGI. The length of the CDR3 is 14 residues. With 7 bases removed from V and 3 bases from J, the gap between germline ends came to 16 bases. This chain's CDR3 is CASTQRRGVYEQYF. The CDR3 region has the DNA TGTGCCAGCACCCAACGAAGGGGGGTCTACGAGCAGTACTTC.

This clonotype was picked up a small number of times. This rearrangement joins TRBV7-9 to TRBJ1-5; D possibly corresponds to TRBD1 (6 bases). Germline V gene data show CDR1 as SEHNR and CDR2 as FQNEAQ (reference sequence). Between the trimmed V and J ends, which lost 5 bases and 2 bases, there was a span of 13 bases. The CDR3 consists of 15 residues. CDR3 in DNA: TGTGCCAGCAGCAAAGGGGGACCCCGCAATCAGCCCCAGCATTTT. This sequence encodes CASSKGGPRNQPQHF.